The subject of this entry is one TCR beta chain. This record comes from a study of T cell changes during pregnancy in multiple sclerosis. Using immunoSEQ multiplex PCR, the repertoire was profiled, and TCRdb retains in-frame clones only, with some absent. This sample has 95,000 to 100,000 clones; 90% to 95% occur once, and the top ten carry about 2%. V dropped 5 bases and J dropped 8; count of bases not matched to a gene: 15. CDR3 length: 18 residues. Germline V lookup: CDR1 MNHEY, CDR2 SMNVEV (reference sequence). Sequencing used peripheral blood, obtained after pregnancy. The chain employs TRBV27 and TRBJ1-4; 12 bases line up with TRBD1. The clonotype originates from a female donor in good health, enrolled as a control in a pregnancy study. The CDR3 bases are TGTGCCAGCAGTCTCTCAGCCGGGACAGGGGGCTGGGACGAAAAACTGTTTTTT. The encoded protein is CASSLSAGTGGWDEKLFF.